This T cell receptor beta chain stems from a study of OX40 agonist ivuxolimab in advanced cancers. For the study in its entirety: The costimulatory receptor OX40 (CD134) was targeted by ivuxolimab, a fully human IgG2 agonistic monoclonal antibody. Intravenous ivuxolimab was administered to patients every 2 weeks at six dose levels: 0.01, 0.1, 0.3, 1.5, 3 and 10 mg/kg. Of the approximately 54 dose-escalation patients, hepatocellular carcinoma was present in roughly 19, melanoma in around 15, renal cell carcinoma in 9 and head and neck cancer in 9. The dose-escalation cohort was roughly 80% male with a mean age of approximately 59 years, ranging from roughly 23 to 79. Prior anti-PD-1, anti-PD-L1 or anti-CTLA-4 therapy was permitted, and approximately 41% of dose-escalation patients had received checkpoint inhibitors. Partial responses occurred in three dose-escalation patients: two with cutaneous melanoma and one with hepatocellular carcinoma. The point of sequencing TCRbeta in the periphery was to test whether ivuxolimab changed TCR sequence diversity and drove clonal T-cell expansion. The paper covers the monotherapy dose-escalation part of the phase I ivuxolimab trial, which included N ≈ 50 patients. Points the paper makes about the study in general: In the 0.1-3.0 mg/kg groups, partial responders had among the lowest normalized peripheral clonal expansion, particularly in CD8+ T cells. At doses of 0.1 to 3.0 mg/kg, clonal expansion of both CD4+ and CD8+ blood T cells was observed from baseline to week 6. Low levels of normalized T-cell clonal expansion were also seen in some nonresponding patients. After ivuxolimab, more expanded clones were found on average in CD8+ T cells than in CD4+ T cells. Antigen specificity was not determined for the clonally expanded peripheral T cells.

Patients with a history of autoimmune disease or receiving systemic immunosuppression were excluded from the trial. Peripheral blood for TCR sequencing was collected from all dose cohorts at baseline, on cycle 4 day 1, and on cycle 7 day 1. The samples were taken from a phase I, first-in-human, multicenter, open-label dose-escalation trial of ivuxolimab. Adults with locally advanced or metastatic melanoma, renal cell carcinoma, hepatocellular carcinoma or head and neck squamous cell carcinoma were enrolled in the trial. Before TCR sequencing, CD4+ T cells and CD8+ T cells from peripheral blood were sorted into separate populations. To sequence the TCRbeta CDR3 region, genomic DNA was isolated from the sorted cells. The immunoSEQ Assay was used to sequence the TCRbeta CDR3 regions. TCRdb provides this immuneACCESS table in a form limited to in-frame rearrangements. Some clones are lacking; in checked studies, under half of them reflect an unresolved V gene, and why the rest are absent is not known. A total of 14,000 or so clones appear in this sample, 77% of them only once. The ten largest clones add up to roughly 36% of the sample.

Notes on this clone: Its antigen is not yet known. Nothing much larger sits one base from this clone, and base qualities are not available.

From its cysteine to its phenylalanine, the CDR3 spans 14 amino acids. Only CDR3 DNA remains: 42 bases, in frame from the first base. From the germline V gene (reference sequence), CDR1 is SEHNR and CDR2 is FQNEAQ. The V end gives up 5 bases and the J end 6 bases, leaving 5 bases in the junction not matched to a gene. The chain couples TRBV7-9 to TRBJ2-7, and TRBD1 aligns with 12 junction nucleotides. The specimen comprised CD4+ or CD8+ T cells sorted from blood, sampled in a trial of the OX40 agonist ivuxolimab. The sequence was obtained from an adult with an advanced solid tumor such as melanoma, head and neck, liver or kidney cancer. For the CDR3, the sequence is CASSLGTGGSEQYF. The sequenced DNA: TGTGCCAGCAGCCTCGGGACAGGGGGCAGCGAGCAGTACTTC.